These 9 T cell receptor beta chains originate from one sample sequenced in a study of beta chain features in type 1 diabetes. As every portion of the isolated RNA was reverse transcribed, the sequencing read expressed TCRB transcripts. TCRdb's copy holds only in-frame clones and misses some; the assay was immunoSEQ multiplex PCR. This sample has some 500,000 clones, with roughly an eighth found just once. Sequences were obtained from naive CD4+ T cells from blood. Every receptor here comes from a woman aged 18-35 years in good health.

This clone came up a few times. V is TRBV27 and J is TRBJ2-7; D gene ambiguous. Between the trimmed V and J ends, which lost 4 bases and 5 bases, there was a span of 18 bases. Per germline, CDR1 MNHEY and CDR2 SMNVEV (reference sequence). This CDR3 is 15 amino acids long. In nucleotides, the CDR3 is TGTGCCAGCAGTTCACCAATCCGAGGATTCAACGAGCAGTACTTC. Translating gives CASSSPIRGFNEQYF.

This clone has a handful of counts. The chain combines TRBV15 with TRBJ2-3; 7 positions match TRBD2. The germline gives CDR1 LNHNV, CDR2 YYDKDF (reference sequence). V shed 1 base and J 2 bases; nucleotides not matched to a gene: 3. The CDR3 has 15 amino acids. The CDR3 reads CATSRAGGYTDTQYF. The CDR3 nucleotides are TGTGCCACCAGCAGAGCGGGGGGATACACAGATACGCAGTATTTT.

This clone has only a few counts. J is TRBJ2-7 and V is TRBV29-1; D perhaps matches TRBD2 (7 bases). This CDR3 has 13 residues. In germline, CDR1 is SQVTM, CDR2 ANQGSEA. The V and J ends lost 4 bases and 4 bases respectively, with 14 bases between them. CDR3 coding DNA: TGCAGCGTTGCCAGCGAGGGGGGGTACGAGCAGTACTTC. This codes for CSVASEGGYEQYF.

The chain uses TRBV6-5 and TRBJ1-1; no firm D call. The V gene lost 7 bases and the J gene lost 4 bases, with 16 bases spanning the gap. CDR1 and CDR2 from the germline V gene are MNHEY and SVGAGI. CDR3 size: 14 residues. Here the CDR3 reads CASTRAGKGTEAFF. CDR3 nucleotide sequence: TGTGCCAGCACCCGGGCGGGGAAAGGCACTGAAGCTTTCTTT.

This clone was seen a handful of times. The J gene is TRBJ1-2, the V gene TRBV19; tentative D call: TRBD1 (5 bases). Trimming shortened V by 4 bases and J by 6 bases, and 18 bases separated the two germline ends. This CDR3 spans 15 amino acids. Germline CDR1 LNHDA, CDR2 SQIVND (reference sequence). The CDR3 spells CASSRLPSRGDGYTF. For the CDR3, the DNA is TGTGCCAGTAGTAGACTACCGTCTAGGGGAGATGGCTACACCTTC.

In DNA form, the CDR3 reads TGTGCCAGCAGTGCGGCCTCCGGGAGGCCTCAAGAGCAGTTCTTC. This sequence encodes CASSAASGRPQEQFF. The V gene is TRBV25-1, the J gene TRBJ2-1; 7 bases match TRBD2. This CDR3 spans 15 amino acids. V lost 4 bases, J lost 10 bases, and 13 bases stayed unmatched. CDR1 is MGHDK, CDR2 SYGVNS, per germline. Together with reference TRBV25-1 and TRBJ2-1, the CDR3 gives the full variable domain: EADIYQTPRYLVIGTGKKITLECSQTMGHDKMYWYQQDPGMELHLIHYSYGVNSTEKGDLSSESTVSRIRTEHFPLTLESARPSHTSQYLCASSAASGRPQEQFFGPGTRLTVL.

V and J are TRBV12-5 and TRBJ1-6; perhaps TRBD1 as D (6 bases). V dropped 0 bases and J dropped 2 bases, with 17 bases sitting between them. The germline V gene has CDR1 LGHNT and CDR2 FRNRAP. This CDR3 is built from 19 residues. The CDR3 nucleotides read TGTGCTAGTGGTTTGGTACCCCACCTAGGGGGGGCCTATAATTCACCCCTCCACTTT. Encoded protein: CASGLVPHLGGAYNSPLHF. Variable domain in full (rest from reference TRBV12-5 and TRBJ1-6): DARVTQTPRHKVTEMGQEVTMRCQPILGHNTVFWYRQTMMQGLELLAYFRNRAPLDDSGMPKDRFSAEMPDATLATLKIQPSEPRDSAVYFCASGLVPHLGGAYNSPLHFGNGTRLTVT.

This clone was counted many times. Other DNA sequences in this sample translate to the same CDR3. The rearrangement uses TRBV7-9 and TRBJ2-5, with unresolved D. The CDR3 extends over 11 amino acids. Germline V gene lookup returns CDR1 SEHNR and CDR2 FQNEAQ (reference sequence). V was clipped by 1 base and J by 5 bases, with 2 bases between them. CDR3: CASSLVETQYF. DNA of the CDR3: TGTGCCAGCAGCTTAGTTGAGACCCAGTACTTC.

The CDR3 nucleotides are TGTGCCAGCAGCTTAGATGGGGCTGGACAGAAGAATGAAAAACTGTTTTTT. Protein product: CASSLDGAGQKNEKLFF. The chain links TRBV5-6 to TRBJ1-4; TRBD1 is a possible D gene (6 bases). The CDR3 is 17 amino acids. Germline CDR1 is SGHDT and CDR2 is YYEEEE. The V end lost 2 bases, the J end lost 5 bases, and 19 bases lay between the germline ends.